This T cell receptor (beta chain) comes out of a study of type 1 regulatory T cells. Study-level information: An in vitro protocol generated T-allo10, a Tr1-enriched, alloantigen-specific CD4 T cell product.

TCRdb reanalysed the reads using MiXCR and keeps one entry per CDR3 protein. The sample shows 60,000 to 80,000 distinct CDR3 sequences, 55% to 80% of them seen only once. Details on this clonotype: Its specificity is not known. At one end, the junction sequence differs from germline, possibly due to a read error.

The CDR3 runs 16 residues. Germline CDR1 reads KGHDR; CDR2 reads SFDVKD. Sequences were obtained from cultured T cells, either the whole culture or a sorted T cell fraction (not recorded which). Indicated subset: Tr1-enriched cell product generated in vitro against host alloantigens. This chain uses TRBV24-1 with TRBJ2-6, with 7 bases identical to TRBD2. The source of this sequence is a human donor in good health. CDR3 DNA sequence: TGTGCCACCGGGGAGGGACGGGACTCTGGGGGCAACGTCCTGACTTTC. Protein product: CATGEGRDSGGNVLTF.